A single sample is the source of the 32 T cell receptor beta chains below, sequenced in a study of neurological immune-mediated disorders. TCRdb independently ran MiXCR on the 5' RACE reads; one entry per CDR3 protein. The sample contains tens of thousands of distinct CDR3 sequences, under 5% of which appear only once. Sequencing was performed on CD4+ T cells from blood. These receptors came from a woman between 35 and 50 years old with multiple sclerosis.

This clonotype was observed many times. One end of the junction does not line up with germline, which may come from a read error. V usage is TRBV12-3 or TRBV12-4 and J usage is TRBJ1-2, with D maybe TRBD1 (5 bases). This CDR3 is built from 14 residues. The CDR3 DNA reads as TGTGTCAGCAGTGGGACCTTTAGACCTATGGGCTACACCTTC. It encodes CVSSGTFRPMGYTF.

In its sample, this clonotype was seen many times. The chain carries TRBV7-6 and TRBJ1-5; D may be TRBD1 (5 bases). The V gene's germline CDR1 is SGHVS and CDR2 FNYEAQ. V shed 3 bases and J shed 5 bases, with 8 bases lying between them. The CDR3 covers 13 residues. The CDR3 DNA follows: TGTGCCAGCAGCTTTTCGGGGGATCAGCCCCAGCATTTT. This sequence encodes CASSFSGDQPQHF.

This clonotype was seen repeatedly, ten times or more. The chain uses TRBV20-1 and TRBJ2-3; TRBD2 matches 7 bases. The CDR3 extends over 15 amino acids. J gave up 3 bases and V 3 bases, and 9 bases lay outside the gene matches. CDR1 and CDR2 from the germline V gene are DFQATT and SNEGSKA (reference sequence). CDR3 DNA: TGCAGTGCTAGCGGGGAGGGGTCCACGACAGATACGCAGTATTTT. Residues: CSASGEGSTTDTQYF.

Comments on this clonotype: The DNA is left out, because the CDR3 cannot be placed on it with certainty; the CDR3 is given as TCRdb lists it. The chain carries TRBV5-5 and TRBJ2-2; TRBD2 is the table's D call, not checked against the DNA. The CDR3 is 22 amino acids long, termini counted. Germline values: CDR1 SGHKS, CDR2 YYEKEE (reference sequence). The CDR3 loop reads CASSFYICSASLQGPNTGELFF.

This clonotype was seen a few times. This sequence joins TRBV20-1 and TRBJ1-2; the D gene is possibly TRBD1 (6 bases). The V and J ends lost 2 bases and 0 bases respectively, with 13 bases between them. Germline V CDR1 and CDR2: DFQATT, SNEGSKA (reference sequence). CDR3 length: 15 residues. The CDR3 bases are TGCAGTGCTAGACCTCCCAGGGGTCCTAACTATGGCTACACCTTC. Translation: CSARPPRGPNYGYTF.

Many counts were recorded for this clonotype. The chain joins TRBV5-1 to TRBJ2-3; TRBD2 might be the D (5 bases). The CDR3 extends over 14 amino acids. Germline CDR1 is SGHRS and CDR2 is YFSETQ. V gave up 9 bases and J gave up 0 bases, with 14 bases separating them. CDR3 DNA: TGCGCCACTCGGGGTGGGGTTAGCACAGATACGCAGTATTTT. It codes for CATRGGVSTDTQYF.

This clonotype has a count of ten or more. The CDR3 loop is CASSLVPGPESEQFF. In nucleotides, the CDR3 is TGCGCCAGCAGCTTAGTCCCGGGACCTGAAAGTGAGCAGTTCTTC. The chain recombines TRBV5-1 with TRBJ2-1; D tentatively fits TRBD1 or TRBD2 (5 bases each). V was clipped by 2 bases and J by 9 bases, with 18 bases between them. CDR1 and CDR2 (germline): SGHRS, YFSETQ. The CDR3 totals 15 residues.

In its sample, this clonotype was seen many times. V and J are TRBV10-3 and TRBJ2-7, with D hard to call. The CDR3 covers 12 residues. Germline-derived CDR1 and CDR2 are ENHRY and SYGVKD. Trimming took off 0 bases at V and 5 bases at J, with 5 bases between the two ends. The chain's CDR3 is CAISESSHEQYF. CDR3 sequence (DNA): TGTGCCATCAGTGAGTCTTCCCACGAGCAGTACTTC.

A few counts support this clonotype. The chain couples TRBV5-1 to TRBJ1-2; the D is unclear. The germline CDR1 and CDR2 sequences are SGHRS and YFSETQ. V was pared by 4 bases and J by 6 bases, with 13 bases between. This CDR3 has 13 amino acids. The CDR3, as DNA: TGCGCCAGCAGCCTCCTGGTCGGTGATGGCTACACCTTC. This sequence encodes CASSLLVGDGYTF.

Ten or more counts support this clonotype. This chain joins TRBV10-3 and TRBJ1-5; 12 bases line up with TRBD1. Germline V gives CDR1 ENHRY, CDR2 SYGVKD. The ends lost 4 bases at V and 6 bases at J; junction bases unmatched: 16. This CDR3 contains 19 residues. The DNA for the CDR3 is TGTGCCATCAGTGGGAAACCGGGACAGGGGGCGCAGGGAGGTCAGCCCCAGCATTTT. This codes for CAISGKPGQGAQGGQPQHF.

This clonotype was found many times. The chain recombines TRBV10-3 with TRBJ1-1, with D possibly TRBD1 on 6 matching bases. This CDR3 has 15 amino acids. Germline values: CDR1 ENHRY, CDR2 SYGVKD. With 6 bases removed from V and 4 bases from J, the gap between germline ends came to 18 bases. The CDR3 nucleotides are TGTGCCATCAGGGGTACAGGGCCGGGGATCACTGAAGCTTTCTTT. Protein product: CAIRGTGPGITEAFF.

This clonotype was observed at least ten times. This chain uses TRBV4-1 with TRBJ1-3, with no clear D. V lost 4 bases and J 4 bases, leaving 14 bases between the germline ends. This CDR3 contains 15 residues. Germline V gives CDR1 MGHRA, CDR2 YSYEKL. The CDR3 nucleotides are TGCGCCAGCAGCCGTGGGGAGGATTCCGGAAACACCATATATTTT. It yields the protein CASSRGEDSGNTIYF.

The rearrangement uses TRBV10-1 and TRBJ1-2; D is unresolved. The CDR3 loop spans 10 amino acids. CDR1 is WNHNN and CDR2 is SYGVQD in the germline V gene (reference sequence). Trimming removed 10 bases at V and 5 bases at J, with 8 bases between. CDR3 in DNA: TGCGCCATTCGGCGTTATGGCTACACCTTC. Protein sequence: CAIRRYGYTF.

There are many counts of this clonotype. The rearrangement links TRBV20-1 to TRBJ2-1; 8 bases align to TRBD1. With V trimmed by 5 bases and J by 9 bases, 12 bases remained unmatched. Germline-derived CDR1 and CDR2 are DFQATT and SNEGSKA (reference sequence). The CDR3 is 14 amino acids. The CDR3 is CSALPPTGGFEQFF. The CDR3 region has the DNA TGCAGTGCTTTACCTCCTACAGGGGGGTTTGAGCAGTTCTTC.

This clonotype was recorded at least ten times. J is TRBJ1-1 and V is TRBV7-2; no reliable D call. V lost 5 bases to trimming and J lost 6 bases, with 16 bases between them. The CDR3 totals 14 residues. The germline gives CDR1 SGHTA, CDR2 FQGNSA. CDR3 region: CASSPIKGPAEAFF. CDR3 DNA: TGTGCCAGCAGCCCTATTAAGGGCCCGGCTGAAGCTTTCTTT.

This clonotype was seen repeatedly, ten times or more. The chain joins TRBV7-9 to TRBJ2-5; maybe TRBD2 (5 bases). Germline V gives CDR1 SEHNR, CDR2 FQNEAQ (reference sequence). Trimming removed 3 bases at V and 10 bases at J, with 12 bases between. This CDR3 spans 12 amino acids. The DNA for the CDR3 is TGTGCCAGCAGCTTCGAACTAGTTAGCCAGTACTTC. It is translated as CASSFELVSQYF. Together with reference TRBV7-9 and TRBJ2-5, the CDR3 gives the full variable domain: DTGVSQNPRHKITKRGQNVTFRCDPISEHNRLYWYRQTLGQGPEFLTYFQNEAQLEKSRLLSDRFSAERPKGSFSTLEIQRTEQGDSAMYLCASSFELVSQYFGPGTRLLVL.

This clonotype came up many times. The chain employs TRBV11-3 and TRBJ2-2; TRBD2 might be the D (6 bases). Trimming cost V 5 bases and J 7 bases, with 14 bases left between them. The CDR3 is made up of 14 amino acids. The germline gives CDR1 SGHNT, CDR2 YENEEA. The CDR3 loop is CASSTVAGSGELFF. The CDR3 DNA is TGTGCCAGCAGCACAGTGGCGGGAAGCGGGGAGCTGTTTTTT.

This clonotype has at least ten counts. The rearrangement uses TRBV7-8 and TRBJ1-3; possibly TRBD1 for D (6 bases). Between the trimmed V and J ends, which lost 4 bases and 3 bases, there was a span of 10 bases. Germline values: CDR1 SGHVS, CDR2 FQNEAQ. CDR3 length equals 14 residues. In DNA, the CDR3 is TGTGCCAGCAGCTCAGGGGCAAGTGGAAACACCATATATTTT. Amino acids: CASSSGASGNTIYF.

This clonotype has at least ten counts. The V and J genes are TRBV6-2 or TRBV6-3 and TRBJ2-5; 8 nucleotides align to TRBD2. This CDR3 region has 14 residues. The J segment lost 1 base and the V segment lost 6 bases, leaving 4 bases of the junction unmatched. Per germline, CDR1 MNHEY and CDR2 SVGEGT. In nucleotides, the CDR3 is TGTGCCAGCAGCGCACGGGGGGGCCAAGAGACCCAGTACTTC. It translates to CASSARGGQETQYF.

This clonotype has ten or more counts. The CDR3 DNA reads TGCAGCGTTGAAGGCCAAACGGCGGGCGCCTACTACGAGCAGTACTTC. Translated: CSVEGQTAGAYYEQYF. This rearrangement joins TRBV29-1 to TRBJ2-7; perhaps TRBD2 as D (5 bases). Between the trimmed V and J ends, which lost 1 base and 3 bases, there was a span of 19 bases. CDR3 length: 16 residues. Looked up from germline, CDR1 is SQVTM and CDR2 is ANQGSEA.

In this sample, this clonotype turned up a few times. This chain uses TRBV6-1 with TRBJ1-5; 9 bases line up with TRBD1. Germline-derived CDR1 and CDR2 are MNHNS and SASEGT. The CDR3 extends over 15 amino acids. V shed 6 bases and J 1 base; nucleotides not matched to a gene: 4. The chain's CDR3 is CASRTGGWSNQPQHF. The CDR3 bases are TGTGCCAGCAGAACAGGGGGCTGGAGCAATCAGCCCCAGCATTTT.

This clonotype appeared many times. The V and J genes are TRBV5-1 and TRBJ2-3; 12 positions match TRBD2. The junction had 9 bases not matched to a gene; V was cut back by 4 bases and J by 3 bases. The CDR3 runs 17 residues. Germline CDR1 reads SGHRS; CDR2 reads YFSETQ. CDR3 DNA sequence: TGCGCCAGCAGCCGTACCGTACTAGCGGGGGGTACAGATACGCAGTATTTT. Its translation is CASSRTVLAGGTDTQYF.

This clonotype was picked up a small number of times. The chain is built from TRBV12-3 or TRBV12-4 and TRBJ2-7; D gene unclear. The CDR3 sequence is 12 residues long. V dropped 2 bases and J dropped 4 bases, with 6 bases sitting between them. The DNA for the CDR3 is TGTGCCAGCAGTTTACGAGCATACGAGCAGTACTTC. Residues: CASSLRAYEQYF.

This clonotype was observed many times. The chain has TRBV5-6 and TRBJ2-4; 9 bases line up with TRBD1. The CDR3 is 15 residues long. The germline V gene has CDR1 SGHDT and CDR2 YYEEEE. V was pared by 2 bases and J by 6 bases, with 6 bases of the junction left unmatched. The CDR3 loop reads CASSLKTGGGNIQYF. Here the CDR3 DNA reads TGTGCCAGCAGCTTAAAGACAGGGGGTGGAAACATTCAGTACTTC.

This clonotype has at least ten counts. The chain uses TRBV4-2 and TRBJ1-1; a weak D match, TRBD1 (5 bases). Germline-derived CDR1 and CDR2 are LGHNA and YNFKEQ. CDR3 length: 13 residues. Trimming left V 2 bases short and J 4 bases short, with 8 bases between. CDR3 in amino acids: CASSQSGFTEAFF. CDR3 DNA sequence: TGTGCCAGCAGCCAATCAGGGTTCACTGAAGCTTTCTTT.

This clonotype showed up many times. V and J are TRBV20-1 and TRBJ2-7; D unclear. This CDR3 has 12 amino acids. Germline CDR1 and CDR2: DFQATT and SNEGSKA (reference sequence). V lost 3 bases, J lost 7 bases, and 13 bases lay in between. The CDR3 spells CSASSGLGEQYF. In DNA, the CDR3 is TGCAGTGCTAGCTCTGGGCTGGGAGAGCAGTACTTC.

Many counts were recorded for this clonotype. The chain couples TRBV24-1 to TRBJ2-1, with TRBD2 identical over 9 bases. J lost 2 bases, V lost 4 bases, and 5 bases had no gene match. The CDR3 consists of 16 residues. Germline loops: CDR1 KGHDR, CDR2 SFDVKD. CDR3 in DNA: TGTGCCACCAGTGACAGTCTAGCGGGGACCTACAATGAGCAGTTCTTC. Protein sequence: CATSDSLAGTYNEQFF.

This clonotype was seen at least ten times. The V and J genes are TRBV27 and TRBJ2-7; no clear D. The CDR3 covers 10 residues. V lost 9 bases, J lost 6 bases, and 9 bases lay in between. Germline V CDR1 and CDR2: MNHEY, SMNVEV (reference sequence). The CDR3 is CASPHREQYF. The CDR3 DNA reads TGTGCCAGTCCCCACCGCGAGCAGTACTTC.

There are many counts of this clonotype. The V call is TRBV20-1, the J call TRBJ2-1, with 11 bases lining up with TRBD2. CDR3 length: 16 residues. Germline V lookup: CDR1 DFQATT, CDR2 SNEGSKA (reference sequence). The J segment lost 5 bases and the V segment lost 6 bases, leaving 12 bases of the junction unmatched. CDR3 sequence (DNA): TGCAGTGCCCAACCCGCCCTAGCGGGGGGTAACAATGAGCAGTTCTTC. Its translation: CSAQPALAGGNNEQFF.

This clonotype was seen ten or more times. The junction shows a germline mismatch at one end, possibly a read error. The CDR3 here is CSVGEDGRF. The CDR3 DNA reads TGCAGCGTTGGAGAGGACGGCCGATTC. The J gene is TRBJ1-2, the V gene TRBV29-1; D remains unclear. Germline CDR1 and CDR2: SQVTM and ANQGSEA. This CDR3 comprises 9 residues.

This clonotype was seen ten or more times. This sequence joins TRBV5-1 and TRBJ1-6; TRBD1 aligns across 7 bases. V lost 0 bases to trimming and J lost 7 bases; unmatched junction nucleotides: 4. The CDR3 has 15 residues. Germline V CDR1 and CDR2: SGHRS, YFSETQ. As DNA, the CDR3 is TGCGCCAGCAGCTTGGATGGCAGGGGGAATTCACCCCTCCACTTT. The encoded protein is CASSLDGRGNSPLHF.

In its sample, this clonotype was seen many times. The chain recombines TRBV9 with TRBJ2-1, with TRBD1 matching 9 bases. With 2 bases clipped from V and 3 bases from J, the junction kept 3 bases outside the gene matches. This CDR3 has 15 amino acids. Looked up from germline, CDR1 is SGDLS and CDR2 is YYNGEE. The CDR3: CASSVGQGLYNEQFF. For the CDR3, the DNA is TGTGCCAGCAGCGTGGGACAGGGACTCTACAATGAGCAGTTCTTC.